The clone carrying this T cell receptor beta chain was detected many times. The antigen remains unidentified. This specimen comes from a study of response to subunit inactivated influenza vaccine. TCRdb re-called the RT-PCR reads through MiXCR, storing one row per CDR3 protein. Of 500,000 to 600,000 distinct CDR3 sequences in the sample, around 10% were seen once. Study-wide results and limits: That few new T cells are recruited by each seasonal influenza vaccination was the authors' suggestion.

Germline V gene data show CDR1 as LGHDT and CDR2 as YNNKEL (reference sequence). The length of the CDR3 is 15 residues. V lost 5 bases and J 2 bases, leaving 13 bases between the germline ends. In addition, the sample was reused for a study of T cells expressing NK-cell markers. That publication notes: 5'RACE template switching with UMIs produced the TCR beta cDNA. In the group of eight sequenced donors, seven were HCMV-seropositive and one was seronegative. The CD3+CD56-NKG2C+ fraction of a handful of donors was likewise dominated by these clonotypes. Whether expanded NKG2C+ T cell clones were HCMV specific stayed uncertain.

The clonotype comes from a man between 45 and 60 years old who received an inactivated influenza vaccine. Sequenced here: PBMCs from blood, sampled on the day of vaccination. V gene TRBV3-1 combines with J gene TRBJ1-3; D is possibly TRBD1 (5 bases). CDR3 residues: CASSEGPGPGNTIYF. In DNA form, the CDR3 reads TGTGCCAGCAGCGAAGGTCCAGGGCCTGGAAACACCATATATTTT.